The 26 T cell receptor beta chains given below trace back to one sample, sequenced in a study of T-cell reconstitution after alpha-beta-depleted transplantation in children. Preparation of the TCRbeta library used unique molecular identifiers. One entry per CDR3 protein, called by TCRdb with MiXCR from the PCR reads. The sample gives roughly 610,000 distinct CDR3 sequences, approximately 10% of which show up once; around 4% is in the top ten. This specimen consisted of PBMCs from the stem cell graft donor, obtained from the stem cell graft. Receptor source: a human donor who donated a stem cell graft to a child with acute myeloid leukemia.

J is TRBJ2-7 and V is TRBV2; weak D call: TRBD2 (6 bases). This CDR3 is built from 14 residues. Trimming pared 6 bases from V and 6 bases from J, leaving 18 bases between. CDR1 SNHLY and CDR2 FYNNEI come from the germline V gene. The CDR3 DNA reads TGTGCCAGCAGGGCTGAGGGACTTAGATTCGAGCAGTACTTC. Its translation is CASRAEGLRFEQYF.

As concerns this clonotype: Possible read error: a much larger clone is one base away. This rearrangement joins TRBV29-1 to TRBJ2-2, with D tentatively TRBD2 (5 bases). With 0 bases removed from V and 2 bases from J, the gap between germline ends came to 13 bases. The CDR3 runs 16 residues. Looked up from germline, CDR1 is SQVTM and CDR2 is ANQGSEA. CDR3 coding DNA: TGCAGCGTTGAAGATCTGCGGGCGCGAAACACCGGGGAGCTGTTTTTT. It specifies CSVEDLRARNTGELFF.

This clonotype was observed a single time. The chain combines TRBV12-3 or TRBV12-4 with TRBJ2-6, with 9 bases identical to TRBD1. The CDR3 totals 21 residues. V trimming: 4 bases; J trimming: 2 bases; junction bases outside the gene matches: 18. CDR3 in DNA: TGTGCCAGCAGTTCCCCAAGCCCCGGGACAGGGATCTTCGCTGGGGCCAACGTCCTGACTTTC. This codes for CASSSPSPGTGIFAGANVLTF.

The V and J genes are TRBV24-1 and TRBJ2-1; 9 nucleotides line up with TRBD1. Germline CDR1 KGHDR, CDR2 SFDVKD. The J segment lost 4 bases and the V segment lost 4 bases, leaving 7 bases of the junction unmatched. The CDR3 runs to 16 residues. In DNA form, the CDR3 reads TGTGCCACCAGTGACCGGGGACAGGGAAGTTACAATGAGCAGTTCTTC. Protein sequence: CATSDRGQGSYNEQFF.

This clonotype was observed a handful of times. The chain recombines TRBV7-2 with TRBJ1-2; perhaps TRBD1 as D (5 bases). This CDR3 comprises 14 residues. CDR1 SGHTA and CDR2 FQGNSA come from the germline V gene. V lost 5 bases, J lost 2 bases, and 12 bases lay in between. CDR3 in DNA: TGTGCCAGCAGCGGGGACGGCGCCAACTATGGCTACACCTTC. It is translated as CASSGDGANYGYTF.

The chain couples TRBV27 to TRBJ2-5; a possible D gene is TRBD2 (10 bases). Trimming removed 7 bases from V and 3 bases from J, with 33 bases in between. The CDR3 is 20 residues long. Germline-derived CDR1 and CDR2 are MNHEY and SMNVEV (reference sequence). CDR3 DNA: TGTGCCAGCAACGAACGGTCCGGGACAGGGCGGACTAGCGGTAAAGAGACCCAGTACTTC. It codes for CASNERSGTGRTSGKETQYF.

This clonotype occurred a few times. The chain is built from TRBV7-2 and TRBJ1-6; a possible D gene is TRBD1 (6 bases). The CDR3 sequence is 14 residues long. Germline CDR1 is SGHTA and CDR2 is FQGNSA. V shed 5 bases and J shed 4 bases, with 9 bases lying between them. This CDR3 is CASSPRGYNSPLHF. The DNA of the CDR3 is TGTGCCAGCAGCCCGAGGGGGTATAATTCACCCCTCCACTTT.

The chain combines TRBV6-2 or TRBV6-3 with TRBJ2-7; D not resolved. The CDR3 contains 11 residues. Germline V gives CDR1 MNHEY, CDR2 SVGEGT. Trimming cost V 8 bases and J 9 bases, with 14 bases left between them. The CDR3 DNA reads as TGTGCCAGCCGCATGGCCCATGGGCAGTACTTC. It yields the protein CASRMAHGQYF.

This clonotype appeared many times. The rearrangement joins TRBV18 to TRBJ2-2, with D hard to call. From germline, CDR1 is KGHSH and CDR2 LQKENI. The V end was cut by 6 bases, the J end by 4 bases, with 15 bases between. The CDR3 runs to 15 residues. CDR3 DNA: TGTGCCAGCTCGCCCCTCTCACGAGGCACCGGGGAGCTGTTTTTT. This gives the protein CASSPLSRGTGELFF.

This clonotype was counted ten times or more. This sequence joins TRBV30 and TRBJ2-1; TRBD2 agrees at 11 bases. V trimming: 3 bases; J trimming: 2 bases; junction bases outside the gene matches: 9. Per germline, CDR1 GTSNPN and CDR2 SVGIG (reference sequence). This CDR3 comprises 17 residues. The CDR3 DNA reads TGTGCCTGGAGAGGGCTAGCGGGAGGATCCCCCTACAATGAGCAGTTCTTC. Its protein product is CAWRGLAGGSPYNEQFF.

This clonotype was detected only a few times. The CDR3 is CSAGPGQLNSAEQYF. The CDR3 DNA sequence: TGCAGTGCTGGCCCGGGACAGCTAAACTCGGCCGAGCAGTACTTC. The gene calls are TRBV20-1 and TRBJ2-7; 7 positions agree with TRBD1. Germline V gene sequence: CDR1 DFQATT, CDR2 SNEGSKA (reference sequence). V was pared by 5 bases and J by 6 bases, with 16 bases of the junction left unmatched. There are 15 residues in the CDR3.

This clonotype was seen a handful of times. This chain connects TRBV7-2 to TRBJ1-5; possibly TRBD1 for D (5 bases). The ends were cut back, 4 bases at V and 4 bases at J, with 14 bases in the middle. The CDR3 is made up of 15 amino acids. Per the germline V gene, CDR1 is SGHTA and CDR2 is FQGNSA. DNA for the CDR3: TGTGCCAGCAGCTCCTCCGGGGCCGCAAATCAGCCCCAGCATTTT. This encodes CASSSSGAANQPQHF.

This clonotype was seen more than once but under ten times. This chain links TRBV12-3 or TRBV12-4 with TRBJ2-1; 13 nucleotides match TRBD2. V dropped 3 bases and J dropped 15; count of bases not matched to a gene: 8. The CDR3 has 14 residues. The CDR3 bases are TGTGCCAGCAGTTTGGCTGGACTAGCGGGAGCAACGTTCTTC. Protein product: CASSLAGLAGATFF.

This clonotype came up a few times. The V gene is TRBV6-2 or TRBV6-3, the J gene TRBJ2-2, with 8 positions matching TRBD2. Germline assignment: CDR1 MNHEY and CDR2 SVGEGT. The junction had 8 bases not matched to a gene; V was cut back by 6 bases and J by 5 bases. The CDR3 is 15 residues long. The CDR3 protein is CASSPTSGSTGELFF. The CDR3 coding sequence is TGTGCCAGCAGCCCTACCAGCGGGAGTACCGGGGAGCTGTTTTTT.

This clonotype has more than one count but fewer than ten. The chain employs TRBV12-3 or TRBV12-4 and TRBJ1-1; D gene ambiguous. The V gene lost 3 bases and the J gene lost 0 bases, with 11 bases spanning the gap. The CDR3 has 15 amino acids. The CDR3 is CASSLVGGMNTEAFF. The CDR3 DNA is TGTGCCAGCAGTTTGGTGGGAGGCATGAACACTGAAGCTTTCTTT.

This clonotype turned up a few times. V usage is TRBV29-1 and J usage is TRBJ1-3; D ambiguous. Per germline, CDR1 SQVTM and CDR2 ANQGSEA. This CDR3 is built from 14 residues. V lost 2 bases and J lost 0, with 8 bases in between. As DNA, the CDR3 is TGCAGCGTTGAACCCAGGTCCTCTGGAAACACCATATATTTT. Protein: CSVEPRSSGNTIYF.

This chain connects TRBV5-1 to TRBJ1-1; TRBD1 matches 7 bases. Trimming cost V 2 bases and J 6 bases; bases outside gene matches: 7. Germline-derived CDR1 and CDR2 are SGHRS and YFSETQ. The CDR3 is made up of 14 amino acids. The CDR3 DNA is TGCGCCAGCAGCTTAATGCCAGGGACAGCTGAAGCTTTCTTT. Translating it yields CASSLMPGTAEAFF.

This clonotype was counted many times. This chain links TRBV6-4 with TRBJ2-1; 14 nucleotides align to TRBD2. Germline V CDR1 and CDR2: MRHNA, SNTAGT. V lost 7 bases, J lost 4 bases, and 9 bases stayed unmatched. The CDR3 covers 17 residues. CDR3 nucleotide sequence: TGTGCCAGCACCCATTTGACTAGCGGGAGGGTATACAATGAGCAGTTCTTC. This gives the protein CASTHLTSGRVYNEQFF.

This clonotype was observed many times. V usage is TRBV2 and J usage is TRBJ2-1, with D hard to call. This CDR3 has 12 amino acids. Between the trimmed V and J ends, which lost 4 bases and 9 bases, there was a span of 10 bases. The V gene's germline CDR1 is SNHLY and CDR2 FYNNEI. CDR3 in DNA: TGTGCCAGCAGTGCCGCACGCGGTGAGCAGTTCTTC. Translation: CASSAARGEQFF.

This clonotype showed up just a few times. Relative to the germline gene, one junction end is altered; a read error may explain this. This rearrangement joins TRBV29-1 to TRBJ2-7; the D gene is possibly TRBD2 (6 bases). CDR3 size: 12 residues. In germline, CDR1 is SQVTM, CDR2 ANQGSEA. CDR3 protein: CSVEGAGYEQYF. In DNA form, the CDR3 reads TGCAGCGTAGAAGGGGCGGGGTACGAGCAGTACTTC.

This clonotype was found a few times. The gene calls are TRBV9 and TRBJ1-1; perhaps TRBD1 as D (6 bases). The germline V gene encodes CDR1 SGDLS and CDR2 YYNGEE. This CDR3 region has 12 residues. Trimming shortened V by 4 bases and J by 11 bases, and 15 bases separated the two germline ends. In DNA, the CDR3 is TGTGCCAGCAGCACCGACAGGCCCCCGGCTTTCTTT. Encoded protein: CASSTDRPPAFF.

This clonotype has just a few counts. The CDR3 here is CSARGYSAYEQYF. The CDR3, as DNA: TGCAGTGCTAGAGGGTACTCGGCCTACGAGCAGTACTTC. The chain joins TRBV20-1 to TRBJ2-7, with D unclear. Germline lookup yields CDR1 DFQATT and CDR2 SNEGSKA (reference sequence). The ends were cut back, 1 base at V and 2 bases at J, with 9 bases in the middle. This CDR3 has 13 amino acids.

A few counts support this clonotype. The chain couples TRBV30 to TRBJ2-5; TRBD2 is a possible D gene (5 bases). The germline V gene encodes CDR1 GTSNPN and CDR2 SVGIG (reference sequence). This CDR3 is 13 amino acids long. The V end lost 3 bases, the J end lost 2 bases, and 10 bases lay between the germline ends. The CDR3 coding sequence is TGTGCCTGGAGCGGTGGGAGACAAGAGACCCAGTACTTC. Amino acid sequence: CAWSGGRQETQYF.

This clonotype was detected many times. The chain couples TRBV24-1 to TRBJ2-5, with a weak D call TRBD2 (6 bases). Germline V gene sequence: CDR1 KGHDR, CDR2 SFDVKD. Trimming left V 9 bases short and J 4 bases short, with 14 bases between. The CDR3 sequence is 13 residues long. The CDR3 region is CATQDGGRETQYF. The CDR3 DNA reads TGTGCCACCCAGGATGGAGGGAGAGAGACCCAGTACTTC.

This clonotype was seen a handful of times. V and J are TRBV7-2 and TRBJ2-1; D unresolved. Deletions cut 4 bases from V and 5 bases from J, with 15 bases between. There are 15 residues in the CDR3. Germline assignment: CDR1 SGHTA and CDR2 FQGNSA. The CDR3 reads CASSSTVERNNEQFF. CDR3 nucleotides: TGTGCCAGCAGCTCCACGGTAGAGAGAAACAATGAGCAGTTCTTC.

The chain combines TRBV12-3 or TRBV12-4 with TRBJ1-5; 8 nucleotides match TRBD1. The junction had 8 bases not matched to a gene; V was cut back by 4 bases and J by 6 bases. The CDR3 length is 15 residues. The CDR3 DNA follows: TGTGCCAGCAGTTACCAGACAGGGGCGCGTCAGCCCCAGCATTTT. This sequence encodes CASSYQTGARQPQHF.